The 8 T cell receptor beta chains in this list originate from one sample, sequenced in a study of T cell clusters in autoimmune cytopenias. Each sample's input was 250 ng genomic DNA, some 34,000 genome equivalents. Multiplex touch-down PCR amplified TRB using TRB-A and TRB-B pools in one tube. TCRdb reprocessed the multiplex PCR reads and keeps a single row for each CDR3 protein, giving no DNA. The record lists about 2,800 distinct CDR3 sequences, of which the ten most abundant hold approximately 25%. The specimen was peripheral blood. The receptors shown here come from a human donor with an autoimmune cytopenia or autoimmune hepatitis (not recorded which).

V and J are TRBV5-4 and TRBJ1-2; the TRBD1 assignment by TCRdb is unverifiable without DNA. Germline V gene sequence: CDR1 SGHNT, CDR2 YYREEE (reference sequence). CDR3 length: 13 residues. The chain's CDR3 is CASSPDRNYGYTF.

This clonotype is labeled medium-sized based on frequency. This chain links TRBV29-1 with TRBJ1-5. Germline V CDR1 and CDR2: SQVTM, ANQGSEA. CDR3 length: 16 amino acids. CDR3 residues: CSVVEQGGLDNQPQHF.

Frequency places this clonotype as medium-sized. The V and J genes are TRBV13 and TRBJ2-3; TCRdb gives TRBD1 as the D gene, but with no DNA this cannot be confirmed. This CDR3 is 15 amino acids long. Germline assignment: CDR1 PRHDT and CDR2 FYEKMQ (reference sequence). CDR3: CASSSTGSDTDTQYF.

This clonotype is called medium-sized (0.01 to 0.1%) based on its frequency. CDR3 residues: CASSLDRDSPLHF. V usage is TRBV5-4 and J usage is TRBJ1-6. The germline V gene has CDR1 SGHNT and CDR2 YYREEE (reference sequence). The CDR3 consists of 13 residues.

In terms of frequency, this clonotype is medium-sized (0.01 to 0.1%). The CDR3 loop reads CASSRGQVGELFF. This sequence joins TRBV19 and TRBJ2-2; checking the TCRdb D call of TRBD1 is not possible without DNA. Germline values: CDR1 LNHDA, CDR2 SQIVND (reference sequence). The CDR3 has 13 amino acids.

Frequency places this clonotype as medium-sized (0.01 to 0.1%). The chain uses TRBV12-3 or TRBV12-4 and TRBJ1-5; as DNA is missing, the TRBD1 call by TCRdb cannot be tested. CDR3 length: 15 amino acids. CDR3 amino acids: CASSRRQGTGQPQHF.

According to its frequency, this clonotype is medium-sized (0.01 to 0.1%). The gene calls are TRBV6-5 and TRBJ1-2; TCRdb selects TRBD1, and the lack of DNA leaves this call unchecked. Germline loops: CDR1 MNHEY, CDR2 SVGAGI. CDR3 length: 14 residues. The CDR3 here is CASRRLDSNYGYTF.

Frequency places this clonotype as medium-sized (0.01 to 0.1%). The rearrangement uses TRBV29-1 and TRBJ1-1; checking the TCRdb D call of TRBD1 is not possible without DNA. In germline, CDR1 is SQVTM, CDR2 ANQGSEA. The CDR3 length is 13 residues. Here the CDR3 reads CSARVAVGTEAFF.